The clone carrying this TCR beta chain was observed a handful of times. As yet, its antigen is unknown. The CDR3 totals 12 residues. Germline values: CDR1 MDHEN, CDR2 SYDVKM. Losses at the gene ends were 10 bases for V and 5 bases for J; bases not matched to a gene: 7. The data originate from a study of vaccination and CD4 T cells after COVID-19. This sample's treatment: roughly nine-day PBMC culture with coronavirus spike peptide pools or control peptides (ViraFEST assay). An Oncomine TCR Beta short-read assay was used to sequence the DNA from cultured CD4+ T cells. Via MiXCR, TCRdb re-called the PCR reads, giving one row per CDR3 protein. Seen here are about 14,000 distinct CDR3 sequences, approximately 55% observed once, and the top ten hold approximately 10%.

This TCR came from a human donor who had recovered from COVID-19. The sample comprised CD4+ T cells from blood, cultured in vitro. The V gene is TRBV28, the J gene TRBJ1-2; TRBD1 aligns across 7 bases. CDR3 in amino acids: CATRDSNYGYTF. The DNA of the CDR3 is TGTGCCACCCGGGACAGCAATTATGGCTACACCTTC.